Listed below are T cell receptor beta chains from one sample, sequenced in a study of OX40 agonist ivuxolimab in advanced cancers. Sequencing used immunoSEQ multiplex PCR; TCRdb keeps in-frame clones, though not all of them. The top ten clones hold around 20% of a sample with 45,000 to 50,000 clones, around 90% of them seen once. The specimen comprised CD4+ or CD8+ T cells sorted from blood, sampled in a trial of the OX40 agonist ivuxolimab. The receptors shown here come from an adult with an advanced solid tumor such as melanoma, head and neck, liver or kidney cancer. Each CDR3 is given with its conserved first and last residue. The D gene is left open where the match is weak. Clone size is given for some rows only: seen once, a few or many times, or a class if the clone is expanded.

CDR3 length | D gene | J gene | clone size | V gene | CDR3 DNA | CDR3 protein
13 | NA | TRBJ1-1 | NA | TRBV6-6 | TGTGCCAGCGGGGAATGGCAGAACACTGAAGCTTTCTTT | CASGEWQNTEAFF
14 | TRBD1 | TRBJ2-2 | NA | TRBV4-1 | TGCGCCAGCAGCCAGCGACAGGGGCCCGGGGAGCTGTTTTTT | CASSQRQGPGELFF
14 | NA | TRBJ2-7 | NA | TRBV6-1 | TGTGCCAGCAGTGAACTGGAGAGACCCTACGAGCAGTACTTC | CASSELERPYEQYF
11 | NA | TRBJ1-2 | NA | TRBV7-9 | TGTGCCAGCAGTCAATGGGGGAGCTACACCTTC | CASSQWGSYTF
15 | TRBD1 | TRBJ2-1 | NA | TRBV11-2 | TGTGCCAGCAGCTCCCGGGACAGGCCTTACAATGAGCAGTTCTTC | CASSSRDRPYNEQFF
13 | NA | TRBJ2-7 | NA | TRBV2 | TGTGCCAGCAGTTCCGACAACTCCTACGAGCAGTACTTC | CASSSDNSYEQYF
13 | NA | TRBJ1-4 | NA | TRBV7-6 | TGTGCCAGCAGCTTATCTGGGCTCGGGCAACTGTTTTTT | CASSLSGLGQLFF
15 | NA | TRBJ1-5 | NA | TRBV19 | TGTGCCAGTAGTATGGTACCAGGGGTTGTTCAGCCCCAGCATTTT | CASSMVPGVVQPQHF
12 | NA | TRBJ2-1 | NA | TRBV7-6 | TGTGCCAGCAGCTCCCAGACGGGTGAGCAGTTCTTC | CASSSQTGEQFF
13 | NA | TRBJ1-1 | NA | TRBV30 | TGTGCCTGGAGTGGGGAAGGGTACACTGAAGCTTTCTTT | CAWSGEGYTEAFF
11 | NA | TRBJ1-2 | NA | TRBV29-1 | TGCAGCGTCCCGGGGCACTATGGCTACACCTTC | CSVPGHYGYTF
14 | TRBD2 | TRBJ2-2 | once | TRBV28 | TGTGCCAGCAGTTTGTTAGCGGGCCACGGGGAGCTGTTTTTT | CASSLLAGHGELFF
13 | TRBD2 | TRBJ2-3 | NA | TRBV5-6 | TGTGCCTCCCGAGCGGGGGGCACAGATACGCAGTATTTT | CASRAGGTDTQYF
15 | NA | TRBJ1-1 | NA | TRBV7-2 | TGTGCCAGCAGCTTAGGAGGGGATCCCCCCACTGAAGCTTTCTTT | CASSLGGDPPTEAFF
13 | TRBD2 | TRBJ2-1 | NA | TRBV4-1 | TGCGCCAGCAGCCAAGCCGGGGGGGATGAGCAGTTCTTC | CASSQAGGDEQFF
15 | TRBD1 | TRBJ1-1 | NA | TRBV7-6 | TGTGCCAGCAGCTTAAAGGCCCGGACAGGGGATGAAGCTTTCTTT | CASSLKARTGDEAFF
14 | NA | TRBJ2-7 | once | TRBV5-4 | TGTGCCAGCAGCCCCCGTGGAGGCCTCTACGAGCAGTACTTC | CASSPRGGLYEQYF
14 | NA | TRBJ1-5 | NA | TRBV19 | TGTGCCAGTAGTGTGACGGTAAGCAATCAGCCCCAGCATTTT | CASSVTVSNQPQHF
12 | NA | TRBJ1-1 | NA | TRBV30 | TGTGCCTGGAGTGTAGCGGGACGGGAGGCTTTCTTT | CAWSVAGREAFF